The T cell receptor beta chain described here comes from a study of technical replicates of blood from several donors. CDR3 length: 13 amino acids. Trimming shortened V by 3 bases and J by 4 bases, and 9 bases separated the two germline ends. Germline CDR1 is MDHEN and CDR2 is SYDVKM. With regard to this clone: The sample carries other DNA sequences with the same CDR3.

The table came from immunoSEQ multiplex PCR; TCRdb's copy has only in-frame clones and leaves some out. The sample carries tens of thousands of clones, roughly 98% recorded once. The TCR was taken from a human donor in good health. Sequencing input: T cells isolated from PBMCs. The chain couples TRBV28 to TRBJ1-2; a possible D gene is TRBD1 (5 bases). The CDR3, as DNA: TGTGCCAGCAGTTTCGGTCAGGGCTATGGCTACACCTTC. Its protein product is CASSFGQGYGYTF.